This T cell receptor (beta chain) was captured in a study of a mutant IDH1 vaccine in newly diagnosed glioma. The wider study: The study gave patients eight vaccinations in weeks 1, 3, 5, 7, 11, 15, 19, 23. The study started vaccination 4-6 weeks after radiotherapy alone, or with temozolomide cycles. Study conclusions and caveats: There seemed to be no relation between pseudoprogression and changes in top peripheral T cell clonotypes.

Germline V gives CDR1 MNHEY, CDR2 SVGAGI. Trimming removed 9 bases from V and 5 bases from J; junction bases left unmatched: 4. This CDR3 has 12 residues. Of note for this clone: Antigen unknown.

Here immunoSEQ multiplex PCR was the method, and the copy in TCRdb shows in-frame clones only, minus some. The sample yields tens of thousands of clones, about three quarters seen once. Noted time point: week 5, during vaccination. Every vaccine dose comprised 300 ug of mutant IDH1 20-mer peptide plus topical imiquimod. Patients carried new grade 3 or 4 IDH1-mutant astrocytomas lacking nuclear ATRX. The material was PBMCs, obtained from a glioma patient whose treatment included an IDH1 peptide vaccine. The chain links TRBV6-5 to TRBJ2-1; 7 nucleotides agree with TRBD1. The TCR originated in a woman aged 40-49 years with glioma. The CDR3 nucleotides are TGTGCCAGTCGAGGGGGCCACAATGAGCAGTTCTTC. Translated, it gives CASRGGHNEQFF.